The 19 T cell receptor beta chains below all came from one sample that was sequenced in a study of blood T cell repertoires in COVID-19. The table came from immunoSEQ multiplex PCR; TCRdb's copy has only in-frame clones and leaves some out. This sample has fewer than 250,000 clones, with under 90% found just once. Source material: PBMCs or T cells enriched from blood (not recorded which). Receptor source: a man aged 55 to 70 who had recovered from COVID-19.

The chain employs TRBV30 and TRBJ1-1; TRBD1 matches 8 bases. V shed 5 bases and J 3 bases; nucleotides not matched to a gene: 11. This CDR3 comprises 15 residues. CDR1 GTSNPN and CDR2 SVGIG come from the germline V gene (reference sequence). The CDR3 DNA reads TGTGCCTGGTGCCGCCTTACAGGGGGAGACACTGAAGCTTTCTTT. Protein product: CAWCRLTGGDTEAFF.

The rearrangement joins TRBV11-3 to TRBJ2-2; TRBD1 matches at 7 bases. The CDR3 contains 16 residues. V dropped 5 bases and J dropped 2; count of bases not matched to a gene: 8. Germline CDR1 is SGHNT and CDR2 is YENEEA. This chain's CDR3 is CASSLGQTRNTGELFF. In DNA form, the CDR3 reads TGTGCCAGCAGCCTGGGACAGACCCGAAACACCGGGGAGCTGTTTTTT.

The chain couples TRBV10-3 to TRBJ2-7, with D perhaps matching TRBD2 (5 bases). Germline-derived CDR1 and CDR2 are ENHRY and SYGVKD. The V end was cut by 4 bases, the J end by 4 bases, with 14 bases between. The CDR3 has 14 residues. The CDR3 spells CAISVGMEDYEQYF. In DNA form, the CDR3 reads TGTGCCATCAGTGTTGGTATGGAGGATTACGAGCAGTACTTC.

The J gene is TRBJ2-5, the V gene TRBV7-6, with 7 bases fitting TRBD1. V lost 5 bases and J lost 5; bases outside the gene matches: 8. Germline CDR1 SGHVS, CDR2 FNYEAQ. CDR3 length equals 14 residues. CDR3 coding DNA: TGTGCCAGCAGCCCAGGACAGGCCCGGGAGACCCAGTACTTC. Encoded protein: CASSPGQARETQYF.

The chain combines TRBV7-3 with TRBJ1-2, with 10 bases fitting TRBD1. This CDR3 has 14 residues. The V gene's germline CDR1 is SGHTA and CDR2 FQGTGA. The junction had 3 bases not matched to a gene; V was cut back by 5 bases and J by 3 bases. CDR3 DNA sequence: TGTGCCAGCAGCAAAGGGACAGGGGACTATGGCTACACCTTC. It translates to CASSKGTGDYGYTF.

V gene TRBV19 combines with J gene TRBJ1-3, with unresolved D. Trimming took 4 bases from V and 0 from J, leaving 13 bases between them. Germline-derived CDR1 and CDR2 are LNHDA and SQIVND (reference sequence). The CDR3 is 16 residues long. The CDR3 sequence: CASSKNTVRSGNTIYF. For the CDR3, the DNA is TGTGCCAGTAGTAAAAATACAGTGCGCTCTGGAAACACCATATATTTT.

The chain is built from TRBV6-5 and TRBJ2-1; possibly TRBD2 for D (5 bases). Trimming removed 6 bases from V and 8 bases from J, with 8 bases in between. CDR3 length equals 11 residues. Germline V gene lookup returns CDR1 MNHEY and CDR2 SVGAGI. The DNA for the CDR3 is TGTGCCAGCAGGGAGGTCTATGAGCAGTTCTTC. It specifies CASREVYEQFF.

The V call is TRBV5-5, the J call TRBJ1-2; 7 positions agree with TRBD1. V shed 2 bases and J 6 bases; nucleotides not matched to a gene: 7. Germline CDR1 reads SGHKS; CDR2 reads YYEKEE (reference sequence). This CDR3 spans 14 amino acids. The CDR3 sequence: CASSLTGALDGYTF. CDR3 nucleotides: TGTGCCAGCAGCTTAACAGGGGCCCTTGATGGCTACACCTTC.

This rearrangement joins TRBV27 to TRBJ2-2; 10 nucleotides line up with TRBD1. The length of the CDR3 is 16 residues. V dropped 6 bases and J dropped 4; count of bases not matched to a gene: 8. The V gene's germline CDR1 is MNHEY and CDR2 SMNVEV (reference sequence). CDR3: CASRGGTGVGTGELFF. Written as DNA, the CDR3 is TGTGCCAGCAGGGGGGGGACAGGGGTCGGCACCGGGGAGCTGTTTTTT.

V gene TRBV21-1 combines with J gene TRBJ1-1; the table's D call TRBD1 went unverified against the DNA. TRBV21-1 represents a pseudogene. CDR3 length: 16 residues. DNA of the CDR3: TGTGCCAGCACAAACCCTACGGCAGGGGCATGGACTGAAGCTTTCTTT. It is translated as CASTNPTAGAWTEAFF.

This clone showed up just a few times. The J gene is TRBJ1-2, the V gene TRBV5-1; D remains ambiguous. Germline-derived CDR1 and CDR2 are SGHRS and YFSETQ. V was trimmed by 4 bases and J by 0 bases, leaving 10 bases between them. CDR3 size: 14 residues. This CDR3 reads CASSREMTNYGYTF. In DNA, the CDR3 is TGCGCCAGCAGCAGGGAGATGACTAACTATGGCTACACCTTC.

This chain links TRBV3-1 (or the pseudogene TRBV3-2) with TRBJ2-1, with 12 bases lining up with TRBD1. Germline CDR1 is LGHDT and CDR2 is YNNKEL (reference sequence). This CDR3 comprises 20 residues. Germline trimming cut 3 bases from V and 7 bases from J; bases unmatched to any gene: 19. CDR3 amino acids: CASSQDEAGTGGSEGNEQFF. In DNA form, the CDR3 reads TGTGCCAGCAGCCAGGATGAAGCCGGGACAGGGGGCTCCGAAGGGAATGAGCAGTTCTTC.

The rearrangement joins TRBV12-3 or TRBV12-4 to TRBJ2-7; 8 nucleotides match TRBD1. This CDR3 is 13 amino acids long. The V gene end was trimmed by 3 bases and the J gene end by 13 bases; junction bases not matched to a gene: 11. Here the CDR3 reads CASSFQGASANYF. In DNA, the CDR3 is TGTGCCAGCAGTTTTCAGGGGGCAAGTGCGAATTACTTC.

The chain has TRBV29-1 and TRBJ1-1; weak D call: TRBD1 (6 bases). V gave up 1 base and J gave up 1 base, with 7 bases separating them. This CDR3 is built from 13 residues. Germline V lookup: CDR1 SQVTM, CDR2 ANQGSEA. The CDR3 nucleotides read TGCAGCGTTGAAGTAGGGGGGAACACTGAAGCTTTCTTT. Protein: CSVEVGGNTEAFF.

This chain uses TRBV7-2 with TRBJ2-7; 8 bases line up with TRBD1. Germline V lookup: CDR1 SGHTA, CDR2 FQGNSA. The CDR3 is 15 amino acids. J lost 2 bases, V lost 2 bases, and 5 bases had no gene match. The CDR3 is CASSLRDRQAYEQYF. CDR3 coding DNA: TGTGCCAGCAGCTTACGGGACAGGCAAGCCTACGAGCAGTACTTC.

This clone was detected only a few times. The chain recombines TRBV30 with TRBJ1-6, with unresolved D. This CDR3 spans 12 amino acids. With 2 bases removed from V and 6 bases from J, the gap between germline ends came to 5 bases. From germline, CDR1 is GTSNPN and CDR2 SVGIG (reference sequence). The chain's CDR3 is CAWSMSNSPLHF. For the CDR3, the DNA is TGTGCCTGGAGTATGAGTAATTCACCCCTCCACTTT.

CDR3 sequence reads: CATSPWPYNSPLHF. The CDR3 nucleotides read TGTGCCACCAGCCCCTGGCCCTATAATTCACCCCTCCACTTT. The V gene is TRBV15, the J gene TRBJ1-6, with no clear D. With 5 bases removed from V and 2 bases from J, the gap between germline ends came to 7 bases. Germline CDR1 LNHNV, CDR2 YYDKDF (reference sequence). CDR3 size: 14 residues.

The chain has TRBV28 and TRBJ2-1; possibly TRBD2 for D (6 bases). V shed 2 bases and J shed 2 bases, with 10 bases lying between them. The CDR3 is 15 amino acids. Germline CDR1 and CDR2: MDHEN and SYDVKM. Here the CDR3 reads CASSLGLAPYNEQFF. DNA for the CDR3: TGTGCCAGCAGTTTAGGGCTAGCGCCCTACAATGAGCAGTTCTTC.

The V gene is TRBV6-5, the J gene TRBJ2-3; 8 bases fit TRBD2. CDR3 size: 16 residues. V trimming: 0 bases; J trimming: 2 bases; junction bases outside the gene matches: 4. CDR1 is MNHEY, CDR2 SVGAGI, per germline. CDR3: CASSYSGGGFTDTQYF. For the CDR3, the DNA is TGTGCCAGCAGTTACTCTGGCGGGGGGTTCACAGATACGCAGTATTTT.